A single TCR beta chain is shown here with its context. As yet, its antigen is unknown. The data derive from a study of cytomegalovirus exposure and HLA in healthy donors. The PCR employed 60 Vbeta primers together with 13 Jbeta primers. Some clones are missing from TCRdb's copy, which holds only in-frame ones; the method was immunoSEQ multiplex PCR. The sample holds under 200,000 clones, over 80% seen once. Overall study findings and caveats: Later, TCR association rates were found to vary by HLA locus, highest for DRB1 and lowest for HLA-C.

V trimming: 7 bases; J trimming: 4 bases; junction bases outside the gene matches: 5. The CDR3 runs to 14 residues. Germline loops: CDR1 GTSNPN, CDR2 SVGIG (reference sequence). Material: PBMCs. This clonotype was sampled from a woman aged 50 to 60 in good health and CMV-seropositive. The chain recombines TRBV30 with TRBJ2-2; 11 nucleotides line up with TRBD1. CDR3 region: CASGQGVPTGELFF. DNA of the CDR3: TGTGCCTCGGGACAGGGGGTTCCCACCGGGGAGCTGTTTTTT.